Listed below are T cell receptor beta chains from one sample, sequenced in a study of CD8+ T cells in alopecia areata. Repertoires were generated with immunoSEQ multiplex PCR, while TCRdb's copy carries only in-frame clones and drops some. The data show 110,000 to 150,000 clones, 62% seen once. The sequenced material came from CD8+ T cells sorted from blood. These receptors were taken from a human donor in good health. CDR3s include the opening cysteine and the closing phenylalanine or tryptophan. The order of the fields is D gene, clone size, J gene, V gene, CDR3 protein, CDR3 DNA. The D gene is left open where the match is weak. Clone size is not always given. Where it is, it says once, few, many or a class for expanded clones.

.	once	TRBJ2-7	TRBV4-1	CASSEEGGLAYEQYF	TGCGCCAGCAGCGAAGAGGGGGGGCTGGCCTACGAGCAGTACTTC
.	.	TRBJ2-7	TRBV28	CASSEGPDEQYF	TGTGCCAGCTCGGAGGGTCCGGACGAGCAGTACTTC
.	.	TRBJ2-5	TRBV27	CASSQGLYQETQYF	TGTGCCAGCAGTCAGGGACTGTACCAAGAGACCCAGTACTTC
.	.	TRBJ2-5	TRBV5-1	CASSLVRENQETQYF	TGCGCCAGCAGCTTGGTACGGGAGAATCAAGAGACCCAGTACTTC
.	.	TRBJ2-2	TRBV5-6	CASRPPNGELFF	TGTGCCAGCAGACCACCAAACGGGGAGCTGTTTTTT
.	.	TRBJ2-7	TRBV7-9	CASSSNSYEQYF	TGTGCCAGCAGTTCCAACTCCTACGAGCAGTACTTC
TRBD2	few	TRBJ2-1	TRBV7-8	CASSLRTSGPYNEQFF	TGTGCCAGCAGCCTCAGGACTAGCGGACCCTACAATGAGCAGTTCTTC
TRBD2	few	TRBJ2-7	TRBV25-1	CASSPRAGAGSEQYF	TGTGCCAGCTCTCCGAGAGCGGGAGCGGGGAGCGAGCAGTACTTC
.	few	TRBJ2-2	TRBV2	CARAGTGNTGELFF	TGTGCCAGAGCCGGGACGGGGAACACCGGGGAGCTGTTTTTT
.	.	TRBJ1-1	TRBV5-4	CASSLLLERGTEAFF	TGTGCCAGCAGCCTGCTCCTCGAGCGGGGCACTGAAGCTTTCTTT
.	.	TRBJ1-2	TRBV5-1	CASSYEPNYGYTF	TGCGCCAGCAGCTACGAACCTAACTATGGCTACACCTTC
.	once	TRBJ1-1	TRBV29-1	CSVEVGINTEAFF	TGCAGCGTTGAGGTGGGGATAAACACTGAAGCTTTCTTT
TRBD2	.	TRBJ2-1	TRBV11-2	CASTSAGTTRDEQFF	TGTGCCAGCACCTCCGCCGGGACTACCCGCGATGAGCAGTTCTTC
TRBD2	.	TRBJ2-7	TRBV15	CATSRGETSGPYEQYF	TGTGCCACCAGCAGAGGGGAGACTAGCGGGCCCTACGAGCAGTACTTC
TRBD2	.	TRBJ2-2	TRBV30	CAWSPTGVGGSLTGELFF	TGTGCCTGGAGTCCCACGGGGGTTGGCGGGAGTTTAACCGGGGAGCTGTTTTTT
TRBD1	.	TRBJ2-1	TRBV27	CASSMDRGNEQFF	TGTGCCAGCAGTATGGACAGGGGAAATGAGCAGTTCTTC
.	.	TRBJ2-7	TRBV28	CASSLERHEQYF	TGTGCCAGCAGTTTAGAGCGGCACGAGCAGTACTTC
.	.	TRBJ1-4	TRBV5-6	CASSAGEEKLFF	TGTGCCAGCAGCGCGGGGGAGGAAAAACTGTTTTTT
.	.	TRBJ2-7	TRBV27	CASSLSGRLYEQYF	TGTGCCAGCAGTTTATCAGGGAGACTCTACGAGCAGTACTTC
.	.	TRBJ1-5	TRBV30	CAWSVEGRVRNQPQHF	TGTGCCTGGAGTGTAGAGGGCAGGGTACGCAATCAGCCCCAGCATTTT
TRBD1	.	TRBJ1-1	TRBV4-1	CASSRTGGGTEAFF	TGCGCCAGCAGCCGCACAGGGGGCGGCACTGAAGCTTTCTTT
TRBD1	.	TRBJ2-7	TRBV5-1	CASSYDRVEQYF	TGCGCCAGCAGCTACGACAGGGTCGAGCAGTACTTC
TRBD2	.	TRBJ2-1	TRBV5-1	CASSPSVAGERYNEQFF	TGCGCCAGCAGCCCATCCGTAGCGGGAGAAAGGTACAATGAGCAGTTCTTC
.	.	TRBJ2-3	TRBV13	CASSLAAEYSTDTQYF	TGTGCCAGCAGCTTAGCCGCGGAGTACAGCACAGATACGCAGTATTTT
TRBD1	.	TRBJ1-5	TRBV19	CASSILTRGLFQPQHF	TGTGCCAGTAGTATTTTGACCAGGGGGCTTTTTCAGCCCCAGCATTTT
.	.	TRBJ2-7	TRBV15	CATSRGTRGIYEQYF	TGTGCCACCAGCAGAGGGACGAGAGGAATCTACGAGCAGTACTTC
.	once	TRBJ2-6	TRBV28	CASSLLDSGANVLTF	TGTGCCAGCAGTTTACTAGACTCTGGGGCCAACGTCCTGACTTTC
.	.	TRBJ2-1	TRBV18	CASSPPSDYYNEQFF	TGTGCCAGCTCACCACCGAGCGACTATTACAATGAGCAGTTCTTC
TRBD2	.	TRBJ2-2	TRBV30	CACGTPWVTSGMGELFF	TGTGCCTGTGGAACCCCCTGGGTGACTAGCGGGATGGGGGAGCTGTTTTTT
.	once	TRBJ2-2	TRBV5-1	CASMGTGELFF	TGCGCCAGTATGGGGACCGGGGAGCTGTTTTTT
TRBD1	.	TRBJ2-6	TRBV29-1	CSVGAGTGAGANVLTF	TGCAGCGTTGGGGCGGGCACAGGGGCCGGGGCCAACGTCCTGACTTTC
TRBD2	.	TRBJ2-1	TRBV5-4	CAIPGLADNEQFF	TGTGCCATCCCGGGACTAGCGGACAATGAGCAGTTCTTC
.	few	TRBJ2-7	TRBV7-8	CASSPLADRSSYEQYF	TGTGCCAGCAGCCCCCTAGCGGACAGGAGCTCCTACGAGCAGTACTTC
.	.	TRBJ1-1	TRBV27	CASSLIAGSTEAFF	TGTGCCAGCAGTTTAATTGCGGGAAGCACTGAAGCTTTCTTT